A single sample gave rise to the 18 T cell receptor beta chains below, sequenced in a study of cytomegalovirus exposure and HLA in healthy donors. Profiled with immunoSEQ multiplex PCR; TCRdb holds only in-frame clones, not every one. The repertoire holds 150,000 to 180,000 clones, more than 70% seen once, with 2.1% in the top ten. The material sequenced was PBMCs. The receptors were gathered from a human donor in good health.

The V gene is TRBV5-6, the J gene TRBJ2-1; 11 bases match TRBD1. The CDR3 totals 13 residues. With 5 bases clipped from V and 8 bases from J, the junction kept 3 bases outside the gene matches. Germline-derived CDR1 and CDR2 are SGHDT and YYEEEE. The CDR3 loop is CASRKDRGHEQFF. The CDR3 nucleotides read TGTGCCAGCAGAAAGGACAGGGGGCATGAGCAGTTCTTC.

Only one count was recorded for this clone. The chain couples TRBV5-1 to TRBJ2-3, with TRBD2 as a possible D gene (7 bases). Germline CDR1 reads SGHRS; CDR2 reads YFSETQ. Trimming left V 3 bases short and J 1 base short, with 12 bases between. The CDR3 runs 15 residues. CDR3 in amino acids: CASSWGGHGTDTQYF. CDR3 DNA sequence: TGCGCCAGCAGCTGGGGGGGCCATGGCACAGATACGCAGTATTTT.

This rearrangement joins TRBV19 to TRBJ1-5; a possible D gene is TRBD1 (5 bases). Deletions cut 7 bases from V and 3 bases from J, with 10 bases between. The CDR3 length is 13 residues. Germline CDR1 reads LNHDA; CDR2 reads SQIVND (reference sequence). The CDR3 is CASNQGFNQPQHF. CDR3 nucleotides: TGTGCCAGTAACCAGGGTTTCAATCAGCCCCAGCATTTT.

The CDR3 loop is CASSLKSVNYEQYF. CDR3 nucleotide sequence: TGCGCCAGCAGCTTGAAGTCGGTAAACTACGAGCAGTACTTC. The V gene is TRBV5-1, the J gene TRBJ2-7; no reliable D call. Germline V gene lookup returns CDR1 SGHRS and CDR2 YFSETQ. The ends were cut back, 1 base at V and 3 bases at J, with 11 bases in the middle. CDR3 length equals 14 residues.

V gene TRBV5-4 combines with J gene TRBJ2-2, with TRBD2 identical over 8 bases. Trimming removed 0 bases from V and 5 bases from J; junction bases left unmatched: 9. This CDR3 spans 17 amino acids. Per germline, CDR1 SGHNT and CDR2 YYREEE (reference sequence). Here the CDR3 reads CASSLEVASGLTGELFF. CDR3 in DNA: TGTGCCAGCAGCTTGGAGGTGGCTAGCGGGCTTACCGGGGAGCTGTTTTTT.

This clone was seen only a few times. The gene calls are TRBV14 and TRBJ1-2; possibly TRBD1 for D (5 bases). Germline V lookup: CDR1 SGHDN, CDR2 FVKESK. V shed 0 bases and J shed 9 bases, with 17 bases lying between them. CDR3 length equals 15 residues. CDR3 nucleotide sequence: TGTGCCAGCAGCCAAGATCGCGCAGGGCGACAGAGCTACACCTTC. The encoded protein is CASSQDRAGRQSYTF.

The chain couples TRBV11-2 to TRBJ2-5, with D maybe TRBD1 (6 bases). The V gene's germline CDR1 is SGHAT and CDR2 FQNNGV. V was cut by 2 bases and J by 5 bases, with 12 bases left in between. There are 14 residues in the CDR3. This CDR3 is CASSLSGGRETQYF. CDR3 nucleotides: TGTGCCAGCAGCTTATCTGGGGGCAGGGAGACCCAGTACTTC.

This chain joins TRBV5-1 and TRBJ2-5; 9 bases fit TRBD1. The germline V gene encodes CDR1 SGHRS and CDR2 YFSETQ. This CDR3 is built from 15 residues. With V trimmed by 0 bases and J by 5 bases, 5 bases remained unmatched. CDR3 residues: CASSLDGQGRETQYF. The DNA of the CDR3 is TGCGCCAGCAGCTTGGATGGACAGGGGCGGGAGACCCAGTACTTC.

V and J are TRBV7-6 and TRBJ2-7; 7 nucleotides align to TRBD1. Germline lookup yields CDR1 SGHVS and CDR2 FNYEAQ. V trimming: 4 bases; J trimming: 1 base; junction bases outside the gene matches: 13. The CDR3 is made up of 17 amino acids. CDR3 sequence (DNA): TGTGCCAGCAGCTCCTCCCCAGGGACAGCCTTATCCTACGAGCAGTACTTC. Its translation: CASSSSPGTALSYEQYF.

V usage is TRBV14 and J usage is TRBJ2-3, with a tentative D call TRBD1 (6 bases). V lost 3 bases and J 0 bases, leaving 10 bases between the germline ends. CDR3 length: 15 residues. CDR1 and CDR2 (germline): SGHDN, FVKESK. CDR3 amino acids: CASSHYRASTDTQYF. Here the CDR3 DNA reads TGTGCCAGCAGCCACTACAGGGCAAGCACAGATACGCAGTATTTT.

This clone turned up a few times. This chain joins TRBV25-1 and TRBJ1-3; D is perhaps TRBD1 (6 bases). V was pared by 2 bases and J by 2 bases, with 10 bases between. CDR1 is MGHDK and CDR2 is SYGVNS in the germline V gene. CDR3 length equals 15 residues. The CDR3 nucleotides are TGTGCCAGCAGTGAAGCCGGACAGACTGGAAACACCATATATTTT. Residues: CASSEAGQTGNTIYF. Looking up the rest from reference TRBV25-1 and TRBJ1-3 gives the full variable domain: EADIYQTPRYLVIGTGKKITLECSQTMGHDKMYWYQQDPGMELHLIHYSYGVNSTEKGDLSSESTVSRIRTEHFPLTLESARPSHTSQYLCASSEAGQTGNTIYFGEGSWLTVV.

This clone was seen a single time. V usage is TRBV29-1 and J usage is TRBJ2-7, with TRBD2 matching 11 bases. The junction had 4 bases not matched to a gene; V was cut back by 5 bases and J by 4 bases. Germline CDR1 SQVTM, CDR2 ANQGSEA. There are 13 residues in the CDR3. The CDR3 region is CSVPGTSGYEQYF. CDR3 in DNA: TGCAGCGTTCCTGGGACTAGCGGTTACGAGCAGTACTTC.

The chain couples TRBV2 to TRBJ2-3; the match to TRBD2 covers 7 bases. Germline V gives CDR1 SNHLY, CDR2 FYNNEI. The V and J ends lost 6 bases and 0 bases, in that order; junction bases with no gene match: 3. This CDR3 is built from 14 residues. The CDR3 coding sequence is TGTGCCAGCAGACTAGCGCTAAGCACAGATACGCAGTATTTT. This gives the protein CASRLALSTDTQYF.

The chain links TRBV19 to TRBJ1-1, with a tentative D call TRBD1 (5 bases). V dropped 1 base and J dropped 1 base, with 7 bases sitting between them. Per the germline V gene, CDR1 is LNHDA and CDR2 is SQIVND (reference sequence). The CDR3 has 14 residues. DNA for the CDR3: TGTGCCAGTAGTATAGGACAGACGAACACTGAAGCTTTCTTT. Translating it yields CASSIGQTNTEAFF.

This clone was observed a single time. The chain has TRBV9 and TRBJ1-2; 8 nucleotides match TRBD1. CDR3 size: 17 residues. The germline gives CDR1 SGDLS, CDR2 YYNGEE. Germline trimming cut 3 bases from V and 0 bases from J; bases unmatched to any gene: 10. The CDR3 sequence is CASSGPDRDSANYGYTF. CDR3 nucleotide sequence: TGTGCCAGCAGCGGCCCGGACAGGGATTCAGCTAACTATGGCTACACCTTC.

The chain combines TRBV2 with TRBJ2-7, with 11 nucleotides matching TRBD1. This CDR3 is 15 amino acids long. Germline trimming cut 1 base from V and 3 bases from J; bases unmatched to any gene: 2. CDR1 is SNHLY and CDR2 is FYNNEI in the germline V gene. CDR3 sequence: CASSEEGQGVYEQYF. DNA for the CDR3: TGTGCCAGCAGTGAAGAGGGACAGGGGGTCTACGAGCAGTACTTC.

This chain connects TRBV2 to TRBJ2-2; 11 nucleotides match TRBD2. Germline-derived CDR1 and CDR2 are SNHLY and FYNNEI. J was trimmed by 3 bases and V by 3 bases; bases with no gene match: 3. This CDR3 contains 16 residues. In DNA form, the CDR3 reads TGTGCCAGCAGTGAGGCACTAGCGGGGGACACCGGGGAGCTGTTTTTT. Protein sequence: CASSEALAGDTGELFF. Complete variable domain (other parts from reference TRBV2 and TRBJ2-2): EPEVTQTPSHQVTQMGQEVILRCVPISNHLYFYWYRQILGQKVEFLVSFYNNEISEKSEIFDDQFSVERPDGSNFTLKIRSTKLEDSAMYFCASSEALAGDTGELFFGEGSRLTVL.

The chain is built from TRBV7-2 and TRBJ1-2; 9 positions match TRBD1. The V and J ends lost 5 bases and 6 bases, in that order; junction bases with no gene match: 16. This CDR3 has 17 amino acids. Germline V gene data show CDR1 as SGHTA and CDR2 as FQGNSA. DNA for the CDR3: TGTGCCAGCAGCCCGCGGGACAGGGAACTTATTACAAATGGCTACACCTTC. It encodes CASSPRDRELITNGYTF.